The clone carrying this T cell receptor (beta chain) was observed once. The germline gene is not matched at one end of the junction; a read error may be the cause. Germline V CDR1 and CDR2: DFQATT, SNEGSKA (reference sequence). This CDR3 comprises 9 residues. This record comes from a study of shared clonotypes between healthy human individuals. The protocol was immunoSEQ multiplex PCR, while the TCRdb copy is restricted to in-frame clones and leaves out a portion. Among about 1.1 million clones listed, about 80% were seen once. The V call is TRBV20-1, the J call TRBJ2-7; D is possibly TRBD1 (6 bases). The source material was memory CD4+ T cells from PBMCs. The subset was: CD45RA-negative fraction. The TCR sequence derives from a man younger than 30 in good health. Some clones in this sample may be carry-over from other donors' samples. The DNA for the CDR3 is TGCAGTGCCGGCCGCCGGGACACCTTC. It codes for CSAGRRDTF.